The clone carrying this TCR beta chain was seen a handful of times. Its specificity is not known. TCR beta CDR3 regions were amplified from RNA transcripts. The library came from an HTBI-primed first-round RT-PCR and a second-round multiplex PCR. One entry per CDR3 protein, called by TCRdb with MiXCR from the multiplex PCR reads. The profile shows just over 600,000 distinct CDR3 sequences, about 20% of them singletons. This CDR3 is 22 amino acids long. Germline loops: CDR1 SGHVS, CDR2 FNYEAQ. Trimming shortened V by 1 base and J by 3 bases, and 34 bases separated the two germline ends. The sample comes from a study of Graves' ophthalmopathy and Graves' hyperthyroidism. Study-wide points: This model predicted ophthalmopathy progression (sensitivity roughly 70%, specificity 72.22%). Detection in blood was also observed for most expanded thyroid clonotypes above 0.001 frequency.

This sequence joins TRBV7-6 and TRBJ2-7; tentative D call: TRBD2 (5 bases). The sample comprised peripheral blood. The source of this sequence is a young woman with stable Graves' hyperthyroidism. Some clones in this sample may be carry-over from other donors' samples. This chain's CDR3 is CASSLVDPAFIFPGTRGYEQYF. The CDR3 DNA reads TGTGCCAGCAGCTTAGTTGATCCCGCGTTTATATTTCCGGGAACCCGCGGCTACGAGCAGTACTTC.